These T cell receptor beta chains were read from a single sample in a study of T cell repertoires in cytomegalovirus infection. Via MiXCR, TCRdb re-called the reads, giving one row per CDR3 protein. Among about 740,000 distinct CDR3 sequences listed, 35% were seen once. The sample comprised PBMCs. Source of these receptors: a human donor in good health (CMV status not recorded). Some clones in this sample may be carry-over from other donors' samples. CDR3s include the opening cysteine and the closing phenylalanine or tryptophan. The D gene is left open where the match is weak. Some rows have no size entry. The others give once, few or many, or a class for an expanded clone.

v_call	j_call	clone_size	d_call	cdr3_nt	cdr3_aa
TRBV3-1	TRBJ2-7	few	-	TGTGCCAGCAGCCAAGAATTCCGGCCTAGAGGCTACGAGCAGTACTTC	CASSQEFRPRGYEQYF
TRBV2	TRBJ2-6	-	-	TGTGCCAGCAGATCAAAAGGGGGCTCTGGGGCCAACGTCCTGACTTTC	CASRSKGGSGANVLTF
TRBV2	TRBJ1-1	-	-	TGTGCCAGCAGTGAGACGAACACTGAAGCTTTCTTT	CASSETNTEAFF
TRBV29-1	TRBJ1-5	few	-	TGCAGCGTTGTCGACAGTCTCAATCAGCCCCAGCATTTT	CSVVDSLNQPQHF
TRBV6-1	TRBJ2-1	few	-	TGTGCCAGCAGTAGCCCGGGACCGTACAATGAGCAGTTCTTC	CASSSPGPYNEQFF
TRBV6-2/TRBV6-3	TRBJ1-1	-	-	TGTGCCAGCAGTTTACAGTTCACTGAAGCTTTCTTT	CASSLQFTEAFF
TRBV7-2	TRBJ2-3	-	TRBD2	TGTGCCAGCAGCGTAGCCGGGACTAGCAATGCAGATACGCAGTATTTT	CASSVAGTSNADTQYF
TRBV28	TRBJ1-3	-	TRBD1	TGTGCCAGCAGTGCCTCGGGACAGGGCTTTGGAAACACCATATATTTT	CASSASGQGFGNTIYF
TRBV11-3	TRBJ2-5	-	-	TGTGCCAGCAGCTCCAGCCTCGGAGAGACCCAGTACTTC	CASSSSLGETQYF
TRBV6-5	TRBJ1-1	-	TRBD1	TGTGCCAGCAGTTCACCCAGGGGGGAGACTGAAGCTTTCTTT	CASSSPRGETEAFF
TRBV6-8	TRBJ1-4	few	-	TGTGCCAGCAGTACACGGGACGGACTCCGGAAACTGTTTTTT	CASSTRDGLRKLFF
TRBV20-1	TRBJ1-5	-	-	TGCAGTGCTAGTCAGGGTCGAGGCAATCAGCCCCAGCATTTT	CSASQGRGNQPQHF
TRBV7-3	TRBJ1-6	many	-	TGTGCCAGCAGCTTAGAAGGGCGGGCGAATTCACCCCTCCACTTT	CASSLEGRANSPLHF
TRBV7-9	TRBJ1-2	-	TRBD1	TGTGCCAGCAGCTTAGAGTCCGGGACAGACTATGGCTACACCTTC	CASSLESGTDYGYTF
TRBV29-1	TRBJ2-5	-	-	TGCAGCGTTAACAGGAGGGGGGAGACCCAGTACTTC	CSVNRRGETQYF
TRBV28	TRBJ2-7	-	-	TGTGCCAGCAGCACCGGGACCTGGGGCTACGAGCAGTACTTC	CASSTGTWGYEQYF
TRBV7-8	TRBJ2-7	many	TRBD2	TGTGCCAGCAGCCCTCGGACTAGCGGGAGGTACGAGCAGTACTTC	CASSPRTSGRYEQYF
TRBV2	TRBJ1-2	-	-	TGTGCCAGCAGTGAATTACCTTCGGGGGGCGGCTACACCTTC	CASSELPSGGGYTF
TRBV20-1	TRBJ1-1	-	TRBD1	TGCAGTGCTAGAGATCCAGGGGGACCTGAAGCTTTCTTT	CSARDPGGPEAFF
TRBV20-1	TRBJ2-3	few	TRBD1	TGCAGTGCTGGGACAGCCTTCACAGATACGCAGTATTTT	CSAGTAFTDTQYF
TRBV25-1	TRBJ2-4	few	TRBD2	TGTGCCAGCAGTGAAGGGGGGGAGATAGCCAAAAACATTCAGTACTTC	CASSEGGEIAKNIQYF
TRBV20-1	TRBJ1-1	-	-	TGCAGTGCTAGCCGGGAAGACCTCATCTTT	CSASREDLIF
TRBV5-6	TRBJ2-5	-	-	TGTGCCAGCACCCCGGGGGCGTCAGGGACCCAGTACTTC	CASTPGASGTQYF
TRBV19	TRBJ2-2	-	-	TGTGCCAGTAGTATAACTGGGGTCGGGACCGGGGAGCTGTTTTTT	CASSITGVGTGELFF
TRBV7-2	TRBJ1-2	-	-	TGTGCCAGCAGCTCCTCCTTCTATGGCTACACCTTC	CASSSSFYGYTF
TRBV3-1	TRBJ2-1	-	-	TGTGCCAGCAGCCATCCCATGTTGCCTGAGCAGTTCTTC	CASSHPMLPEQFF
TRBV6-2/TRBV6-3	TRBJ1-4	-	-	TGTGCCAGCAGTTACTCCCAGGGGCCTAATGAAAAACTGTTTTTT	CASSYSQGPNEKLFF
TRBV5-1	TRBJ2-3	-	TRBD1	TGCGCCAGCAGCTTGGGAACGGGACAGGGGAAAGATACGCAGTATTTT	CASSLGTGQGKDTQYF
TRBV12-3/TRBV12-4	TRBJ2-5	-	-	TGTGCCAGCAGCTTACTGGGGGCACGCCAAGAGACCCAGTACTTC	CASSLLGARQETQYF
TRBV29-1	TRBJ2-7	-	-	TGCAGCGTTGTCGGGGCCTACGAGCAGTACTTC	CSVVGAYEQYF
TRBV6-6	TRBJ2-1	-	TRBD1	TGTGCCAGCAGTGCCTACAGGGGAGACGAGCAGTTCTTC	CASSAYRGDEQFF
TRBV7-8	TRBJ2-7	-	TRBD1	TGTGCCAGCAGCGCAGACAGGGCCACCTTGTACGAGCAGTACTTC	CASSADRATLYEQYF
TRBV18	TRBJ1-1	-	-	TGTGCCAGCTCACCACTCGAGGGGGCTGAAGCTTTCTTT	CASSPLEGAEAFF
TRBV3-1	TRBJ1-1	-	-	TGTGCCAGCAGCCAAGATCTCGGCAGGCCCTCTGAAGCTTTCTTT	CASSQDLGRPSEAFF
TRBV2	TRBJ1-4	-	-	TGTGCCAGCAGTGGTCTAAGGGATGAAAAACTGTTTTTT	CASSGLRDEKLFF
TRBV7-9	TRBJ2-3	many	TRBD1	TGTGCCAGCAGCTTAGACAGGGGAGAGGCAGATACGCAGTATTTT	CASSLDRGEADTQYF
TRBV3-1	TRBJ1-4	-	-	TGTGCCAGCAGCCACCGGCCCGCAACTAATGAAAAACTGTTTTTT	CASSHRPATNEKLFF
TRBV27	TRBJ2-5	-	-	TGTGCCATCAGTTTATTGACCGGGGCTTCAGAGACCCAGTACTTC	CAISLLTGASETQYF
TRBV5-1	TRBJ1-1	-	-	TGCGCCAGCAGCAACGTACAATACACTGAAGCTTTCTTT	CASSNVQYTEAFF
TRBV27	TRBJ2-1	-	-	TGTGCCAGCAGTCGCGGGACAGACGTCCATGAGCAGTTCTTC	CASSRGTDVHEQFF
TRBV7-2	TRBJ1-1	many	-	TGTGCCAGCAGCTTAGTGGAGGGCTCTGAAGCTTTCTTT	CASSLVEGSEAFF
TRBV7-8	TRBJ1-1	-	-	TGTGCCAGCAGCTATACATGGGAGGGGACTGAAGCTTTCTTT	CASSYTWEGTEAFF